This is a list of T cell receptor beta chains from one sample in a study of cytomegalovirus exposure and HLA in healthy donors. The repertoire was sequenced with immunoSEQ multiplex PCR; TCRdb's copy has only in-frame clones and lacks some. This sample has some 130,000 clones; roughly 80% occur once, and the top ten carry about 2%. The sample consisted of PBMCs. Receptors were obtained from a man aged 30-40 years in good health and CMV-seronegative. CDR3s include the opening cysteine and the closing phenylalanine or tryptophan. The order of the fields is clone size, D gene, V gene, J gene, CDR3 DNA, CDR3 protein. A D gene is named only where the DNA matches it firmly. Some rows mark clone size as missing; the rest say once, few, many or name a class of expanded clone.

few	.	TRBV6-6	TRBJ1-3	TGTGCCAGCAGTTACAGGGAGGTGTACGGAAACACCATATATTTT	CASSYREVYGNTIYF
.	TRBD1	TRBV5-1	TRBJ1-2	TGCGCCAGCCGACAGGGGGAGGAGGGCTACACCTTC	CASRQGEEGYTF
.	TRBD1	TRBV19	TRBJ2-3	TGTGCCAGTAGGAGACAGGGGGTTACAGATACGCAGTATTTT	CASRRQGVTDTQYF
.	TRBD1	TRBV7-9	TRBJ2-7	TGTGCCAGCAGCCCGGACAGGGCCAGCTCCTACGAGCAGTACTTC	CASSPDRASSYEQYF
.	.	TRBV10-3	TRBJ2-2	TGTGCCATCAGTGGTTCCGGGCGGGGACTCACCGGGGAGCTGTTTTTT	CAISGSGRGLTGELFF
.	TRBD1	TRBV10-3	TRBJ1-1	TGTGCCATCACCGGACAGGGGGTAGGTGAAGCTTTCTTT	CAITGQGVGEAFF
.	TRBD1	TRBV7-6	TRBJ2-3	TGTGCCAGCAGCCAAATTTCGACAGGGCCCCCGGCGTATTTT	CASSQISTGPPAYF
.	.	TRBV5-1	TRBJ2-2	TGCGCCAGCAGCTCGTCAGGAGGCACCGGGGAGCTGTTTTTT	CASSSSGGTGELFF
.	.	TRBV28	TRBJ1-5	TGTGCCAGCAGGTCTACAGGGAAGAAGTCTCGGAATCAGCCCCAGCATTTT	CASRSTGKKSRNQPQHF
.	TRBD2	TRBV28	TRBJ2-5	TGTGCCAGCAGTACCGGGACTAGCGGGAGGGTCCAAGAGACCCAGTACTTC	CASSTGTSGRVQETQYF
.	TRBD2	TRBV5-4	TRBJ2-1	TGTGCCAGCAGCTTGGTGGGTGGGGGAGGGCCAGGGAGTGAGCAGTTCTTC	CASSLVGGGGPGSEQFF
.	TRBD2	TRBV13	TRBJ2-7	TGTGCCAGCAGTCTGACTAGCTCCCTCCGCGAGCAGTACTTC	CASSLTSSLREQYF
.	.	TRBV30	TRBJ1-1	TGTGCCTGGGGCGGGCCCCCTGTGTGGACTGAAGCTTTCTTT	CAWGGPPVWTEAFF
.	TRBD1	TRBV19	TRBJ1-1	TGTGCCAGTAGTATATTGGACAGGACTCTGAACACTGAAGCTTTCTTT	CASSILDRTLNTEAFF
few	TRBD1	TRBV7-8	TRBJ1-2	TGTGCCAGCAGCCCTGCAGGGGGTGGCTACACCTTC	CASSPAGGGYTF
.	TRBD1	TRBV27	TRBJ2-7	TGTGCCAGCAGTCAAAGGGGACAGGGCTACGAGCAGTACTTC	CASSQRGQGYEQYF
.	.	TRBV9	TRBJ1-6	TGTGCCAGCAGCGTAAGTGGCAACCATAATTCACCCCTCCACTTT	CASSVSGNHNSPLHF
.	.	TRBV11-2	TRBJ2-7	TGTGCCAGCAGCCTCAACGGACAAGTCTTGGGAGAGCAGTACTTC	CASSLNGQVLGEQYF
.	TRBD1	TRBV7-2	TRBJ2-7	TGTGCCAGCAGCTTAGTGTCCAGGGGGTTAGACGAGCAGTACTTC	CASSLVSRGLDEQYF
.	TRBD1	TRBV13	TRBJ1-1	TGTGCCAGCAGCTCCAGGGGGCGTATCACTGAAGCTTTCTTT	CASSSRGRITEAFF
.	.	TRBV27	TRBJ1-2	TGTGCCAGCAGTAGGGCAGGGTCAAACTATGGCTACACCTTC	CASSRAGSNYGYTF
.	TRBD2	TRBV7-6	TRBJ2-2	TGTGCCAGCAGCCCCCTGAGCGGGAGGGCGAACACCGGGGAGCTGTTTTTT	CASSPLSGRANTGELFF
.	.	TRBV19	TRBJ2-2	TGTGCCAGTAGCGCAAGACAGAACACCGGGGAGCTGTTTTTT	CASSARQNTGELFF
.	TRBD1	TRBV9	TRBJ2-7	TGTGCCAGCGGACGGACAGGGGGCGACGAGCAGTACTTC	CASGRTGGDEQYF